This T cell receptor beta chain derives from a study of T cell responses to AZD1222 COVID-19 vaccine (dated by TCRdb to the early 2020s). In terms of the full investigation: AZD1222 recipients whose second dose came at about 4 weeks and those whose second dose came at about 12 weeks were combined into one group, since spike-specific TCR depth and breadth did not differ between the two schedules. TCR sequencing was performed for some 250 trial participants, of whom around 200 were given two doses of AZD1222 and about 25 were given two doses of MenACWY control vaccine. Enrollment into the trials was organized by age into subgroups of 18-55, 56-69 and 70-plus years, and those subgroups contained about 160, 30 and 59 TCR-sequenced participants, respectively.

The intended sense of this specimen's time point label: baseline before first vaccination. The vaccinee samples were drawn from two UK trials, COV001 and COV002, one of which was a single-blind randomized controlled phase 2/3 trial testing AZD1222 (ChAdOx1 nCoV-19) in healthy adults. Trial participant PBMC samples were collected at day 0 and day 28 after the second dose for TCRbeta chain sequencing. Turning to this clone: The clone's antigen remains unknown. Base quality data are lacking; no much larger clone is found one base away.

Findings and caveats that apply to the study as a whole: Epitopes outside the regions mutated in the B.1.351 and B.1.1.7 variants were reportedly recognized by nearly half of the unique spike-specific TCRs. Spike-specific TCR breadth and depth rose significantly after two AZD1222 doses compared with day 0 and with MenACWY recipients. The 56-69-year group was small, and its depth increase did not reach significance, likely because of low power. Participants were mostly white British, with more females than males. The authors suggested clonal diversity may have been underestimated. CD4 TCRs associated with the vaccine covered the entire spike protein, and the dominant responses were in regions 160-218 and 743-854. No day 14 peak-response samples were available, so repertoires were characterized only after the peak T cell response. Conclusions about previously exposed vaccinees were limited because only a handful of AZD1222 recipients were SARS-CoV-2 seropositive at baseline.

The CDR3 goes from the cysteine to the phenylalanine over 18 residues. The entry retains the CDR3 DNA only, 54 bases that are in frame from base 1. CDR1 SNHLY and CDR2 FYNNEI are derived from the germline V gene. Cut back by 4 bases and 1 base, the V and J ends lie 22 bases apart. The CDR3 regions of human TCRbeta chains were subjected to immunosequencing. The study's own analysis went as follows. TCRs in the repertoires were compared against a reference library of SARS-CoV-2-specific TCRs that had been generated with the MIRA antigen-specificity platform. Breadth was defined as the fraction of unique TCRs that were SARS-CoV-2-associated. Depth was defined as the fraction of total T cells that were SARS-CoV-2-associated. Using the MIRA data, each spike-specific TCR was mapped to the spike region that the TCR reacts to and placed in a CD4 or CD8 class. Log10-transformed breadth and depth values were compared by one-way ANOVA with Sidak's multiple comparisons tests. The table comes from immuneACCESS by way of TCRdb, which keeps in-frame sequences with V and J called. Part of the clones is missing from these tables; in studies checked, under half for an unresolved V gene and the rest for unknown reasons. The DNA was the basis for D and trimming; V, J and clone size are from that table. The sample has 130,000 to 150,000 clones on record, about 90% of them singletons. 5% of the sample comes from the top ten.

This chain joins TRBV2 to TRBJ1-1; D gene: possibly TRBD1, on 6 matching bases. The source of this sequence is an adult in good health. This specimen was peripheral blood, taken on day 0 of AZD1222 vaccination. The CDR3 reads CASSVRADTGLANTEAFF. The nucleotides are TGTGCCAGCAGTGTGAGAGCTGACACAGGGTTGGCGAACACTGAAGCTTTCTTT.